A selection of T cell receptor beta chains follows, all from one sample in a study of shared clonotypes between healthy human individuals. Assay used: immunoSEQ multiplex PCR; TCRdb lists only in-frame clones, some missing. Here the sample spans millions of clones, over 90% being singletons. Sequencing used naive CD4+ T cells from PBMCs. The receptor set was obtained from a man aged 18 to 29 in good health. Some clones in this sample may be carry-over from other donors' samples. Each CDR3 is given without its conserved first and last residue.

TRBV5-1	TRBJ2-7	ASSRGLAFSYEQY
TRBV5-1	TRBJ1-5	ASSLGDRENQPQH
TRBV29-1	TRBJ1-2	SVWDSSSYGYT
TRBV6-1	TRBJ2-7	ASSAGTSGRWEQY
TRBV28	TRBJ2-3	ASSLSRVATDTQY
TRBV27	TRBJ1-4	ASSPGQVPNEKLF
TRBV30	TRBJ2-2	AWSVSGASIGELF
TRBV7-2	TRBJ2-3	AVARGTSTDTQY
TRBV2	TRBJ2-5	AGRTGGETQY
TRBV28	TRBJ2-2	ASSFLGTSGSGELF
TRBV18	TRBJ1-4	ASSPGSGEKLF
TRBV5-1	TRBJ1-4	ASSLDGDNEKLF
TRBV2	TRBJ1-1	ASFLDRNTEAF
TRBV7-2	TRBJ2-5	ASSRRGTSGRWQETQY
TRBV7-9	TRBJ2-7	ASSVLAGLTYEQY
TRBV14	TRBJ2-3	ASSDGLAGSTDTQY
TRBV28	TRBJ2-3	ASSPGGAVSTDTQY
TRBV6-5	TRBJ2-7	ASSPPGIYYEQY
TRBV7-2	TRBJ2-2	ASSLGAAGGPKTGELF
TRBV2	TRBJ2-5	ASLGTSKTQY
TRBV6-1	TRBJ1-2	ASSEARGVFYGYT
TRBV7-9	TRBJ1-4	ASSLGNEKLF
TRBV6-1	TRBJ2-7	ASSEPGGSSYEQY
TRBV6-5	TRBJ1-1	ARPVNSSSEAF
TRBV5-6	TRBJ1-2	ASSLRAPVDGYT
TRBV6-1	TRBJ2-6	ASTQQPSGANVLT
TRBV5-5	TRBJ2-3	ASSRTVTGTSGGSDTQY
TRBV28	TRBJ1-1	ASTGTVGFNTEAF
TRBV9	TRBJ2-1	ASSVRTLSYNEQF
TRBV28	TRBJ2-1	ASSLGRNRQF
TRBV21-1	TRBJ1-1	ASSKNPGTGLNTEAF
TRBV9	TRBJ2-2	ASSVDLKLTGELF
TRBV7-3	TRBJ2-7	ASSLGPGRQY
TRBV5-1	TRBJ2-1	ASSYGLAGDYNEQF
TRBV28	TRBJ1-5	ASVLSGGRYQPQH
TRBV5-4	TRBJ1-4	ASSLGGETGLF
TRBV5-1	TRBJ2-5	ASSLQGEETQY
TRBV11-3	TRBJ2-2	ASSPQGTSGELF
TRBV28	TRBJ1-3	ASSPKAGNTIY
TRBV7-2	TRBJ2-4	ASSWSSTRQGNIQY
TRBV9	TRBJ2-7	ASSPGGRGGYEQY
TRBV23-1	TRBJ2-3	ASSIAGTVATDTQY
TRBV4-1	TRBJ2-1	ASGAAGTYNEQF
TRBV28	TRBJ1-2	ASSPGQGRPYGYT
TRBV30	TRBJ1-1	AWDGEGTEAF
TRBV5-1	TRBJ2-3	ASSSPDRGTDTQY
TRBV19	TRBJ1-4	ASSTGIARDNEKLF
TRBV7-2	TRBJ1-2	ASSLGYRVGGGYT
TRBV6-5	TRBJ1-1	ASTRTGVTEAF
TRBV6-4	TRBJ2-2	ASSDPWGELF
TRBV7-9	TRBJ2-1	ASSLVF
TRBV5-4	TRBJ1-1	ASSLVGGTKAF
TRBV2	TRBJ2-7	ASSDQGLGYEQY
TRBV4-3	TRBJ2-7	ASSQGLGGGGTYEQY
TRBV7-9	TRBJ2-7	ASSLAFINLGATYEQY
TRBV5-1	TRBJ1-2	ASSIQGTGPYGYT
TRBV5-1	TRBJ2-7	ASGSLGGETYEQY